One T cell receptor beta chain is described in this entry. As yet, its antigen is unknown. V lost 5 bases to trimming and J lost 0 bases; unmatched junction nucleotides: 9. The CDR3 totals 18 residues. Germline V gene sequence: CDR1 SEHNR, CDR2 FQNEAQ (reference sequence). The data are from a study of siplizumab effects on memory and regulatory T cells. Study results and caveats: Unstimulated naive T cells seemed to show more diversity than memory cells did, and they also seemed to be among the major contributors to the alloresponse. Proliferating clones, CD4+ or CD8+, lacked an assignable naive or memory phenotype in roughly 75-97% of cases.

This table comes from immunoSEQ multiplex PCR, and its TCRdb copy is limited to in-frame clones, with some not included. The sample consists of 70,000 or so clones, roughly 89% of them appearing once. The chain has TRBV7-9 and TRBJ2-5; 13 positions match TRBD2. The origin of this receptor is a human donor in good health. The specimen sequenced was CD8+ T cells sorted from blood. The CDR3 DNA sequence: TGTGCCAGCAGCAGTAGACTAGCGGGGGGTCGGCACCAAGAGACCCAGTACTTC. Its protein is CASSSRLAGGRHQETQYF.